Listed below are T cell receptor beta chains from one sample, sequenced in a study of CD4 T cells in relation to SARS-CoV-2 and coronaviruses. No antigen has been assigned to these receptors. Data came from immunoSEQ multiplex PCR; TCRdb stores just in-frame clones and leaves some out. The repertoire has about 22,000 clones, over 75% of them found once; the top ten carry approximately 16%. The source material was CD4+ T cells from PBMCs, cultured in vitro. Receptor source: a human donor in good health. Both conserved end residues are part of each CDR3. A D gene is named only where the DNA matches it firmly. Clone size is stated in some rows and not others, as once, few, many or a class when expanded.

D	V	size	J	DNA	CDR3
TRBD1	TRBV6-5	NA	TRBJ1-5	TGTGCCAGCAGGGGACAGGGGGATAATCAGCCCCAGCATTTT	CASRGQGDNQPQHF
TRBD1	TRBV14	few	TRBJ1-2	TGTGCCAGCAGCCAACTGCTTATAGGGACAGGGCGTGACTACACCTTC	CASSQLLIGTGRDYTF
NA	TRBV3-1/TRBV3-2	NA	TRBJ2-7	TGTGCCAGCAGCCAAGACGGCAGAATCGGCGAGCAGTACTTC	CASSQDGRIGEQYF
TRBD2	TRBV5-6	NA	TRBJ2-5	TGTGCCAGCAGCTTCGGACTAGCGGGATTCGGGGGAGAGACCCAGTACTTC	CASSFGLAGFGGETQYF
TRBD2	TRBV11-2	NA	TRBJ2-4	TGTGCCAGCAGCTTACGGCTAGCGGGAGTTTTTACCAAAAACATTCAGTACTTC	CASSLRLAGVFTKNIQYF
NA	TRBV6-5	few	TRBJ1-2	TGTGCCAGCAGGAACAGGGCCTCCTATGGCTACACCTTC	CASRNRASYGYTF
NA	TRBV28	NA	TRBJ2-5	TGTGCCAGCAGACAGGACCGAAGAGGGACCCAGTACTTC	CASRQDRRGTQYF
NA	TRBV6-2/TRBV6-3	NA	TRBJ2-1	TGTGCCAGCAGTTGGGGGCGTGGGGGTGAGCAGTTCTTC	CASSWGRGGEQFF
TRBD1	TRBV7-3	NA	TRBJ2-2	TGTGCCAGCAGCTTCGGGACAGGGGTTGCCGGGGAGCTGTTTTTT	CASSFGTGVAGELFF
TRBD1	TRBV28	NA	TRBJ2-1	TGTGCCAGCAGTGTAACCGGGACAGGGCGAGATGAGCAGTTCTTC	CASSVTGTGRDEQFF
TRBD2	TRBV24-1	NA	TRBJ2-5	TGTGCCACCAGTGTTGCGGGAGGGCCGTCAGAGACCCAGTACTTC	CATSVAGGPSETQYF
NA	TRBV30	NA	TRBJ2-7	TGTGCCTGGAGTGTAGGGGTAGACGAGCAGTACTTC	CAWSVGVDEQYF
TRBD2	TRBV5-1	NA	TRBJ2-1	TGCGCCAGCAGCCCCGGAGGCACTAGCGGGGAAGCCAATGAGCAGTTCTTC	CASSPGGTSGEANEQFF